A single sample is the source of the 29 T cell receptor beta chains below, sequenced in a study of Ad26.COV2.S vaccination and SARS-CoV-2 variants. Treatment: some 20 received Ad26.COV2.S at low or high dose, single or two shots; a few received placebo; per-sample allocation not given. Collection of samples fell on day 63 after the first vaccine or placebo injection. Using immunoSEQ multiplex PCR, the repertoire was profiled, and TCRdb retains in-frame clones only, with some absent. The sample carries more than 400,000 clones, approximately 92% recorded once. The source was peripheral blood, collected in a trial of Ad26.COV2.S vaccine versus placebo. Receptor source: a person aged 18-65 years who received the Ad26.COV2.S COVID-19 vaccine or a placebo.

The chain links TRBV7-9 to TRBJ2-2; D not resolved. V lost 4 bases and J lost 4, with 16 bases in between. The V gene's germline CDR1 is SEHNR and CDR2 FQNEAQ (reference sequence). This CDR3 has 16 residues. The CDR3 region is CASSSIDTTGTGELFF. In nucleotides, the CDR3 is TGTGCCAGCAGCTCTATCGACACCACGGGCACCGGGGAGCTGTTTTTT.

V is TRBV6-2 or TRBV6-3 and J is TRBJ2-5, with D perhaps matching TRBD1 (5 bases). The germline CDR1 and CDR2 sequences are MNHEY and SVGEGT. The CDR3 consists of 15 residues. Trimming cost V 0 bases and J 3 bases, with 11 bases left between them. The DNA for the CDR3 is TGTGCCAGCAGTTACTCTTTGGGCAGGGAAGAGACCCAGTACTTC. Protein product: CASSYSLGREETQYF.

CDR3 in DNA: TGTGCCATCAGTGAGGAGACAGGGGGCCTCACAGATACGCAGTATTTT. Amino acid sequence: CAISEETGGLTDTQYF. The chain recombines TRBV10-3 with TRBJ2-3; 10 positions agree with TRBD1. V lost 2 bases and J lost 2; bases outside the gene matches: 4. The V gene's germline CDR1 is ENHRY and CDR2 SYGVKD. This CDR3 spans 16 amino acids.

The gene calls are TRBV5-1 and TRBJ1-2, with D maybe TRBD1 (5 bases). Germline CDR1 SGHRS, CDR2 YFSETQ. This CDR3 spans 13 amino acids. Trimming shortened V by 4 bases and J by 8 bases, and 15 bases separated the two germline ends. Here the CDR3 DNA reads TGCGCCAGCAGCCCCCTGGGGGAAAGGGGCTACACCTTC. Translating gives CASSPLGERGYTF.

The J gene is TRBJ2-2, the V gene TRBV3-1 (or the pseudogene TRBV3-2); D not resolved. CDR1 and CDR2 (germline): LGHDT, YNNKEL (reference sequence). Between the trimmed V and J ends, which lost 0 bases and 3 bases, there was a span of 8 bases. The CDR3 has 15 amino acids. The CDR3 is CASSQDADYTGELFF. DNA of the CDR3: TGTGCCAGCAGCCAAGATGCAGACTACACCGGGGAGCTGTTTTTT.

The chain is built from TRBV19 and TRBJ1-5; a weak D match, TRBD1 (6 bases). With 6 bases removed from V and 2 bases from J, the gap between germline ends came to 14 bases. Germline V lookup: CDR1 LNHDA, CDR2 SQIVND (reference sequence). The CDR3 length is 15 residues. CDR3 amino acids: CASRPQGSGNQPQHF. In DNA, the CDR3 is TGTGCCAGTAGACCACAGGGAAGCGGCAATCAGCCCCAGCATTTT.

This rearrangement joins TRBV7-2 to TRBJ2-3; D may be TRBD2 (7 bases). V lost 5 bases and J lost 2, with 14 bases in between. The CDR3 spans 15 residues. Germline V lookup: CDR1 SGHTA, CDR2 FQGNSA. The DNA for the CDR3 is TGTGCCAGCAGCGGGGGCGGGGGCCTCACAGATACGCAGTATTTT. Translating gives CASSGGGGLTDTQYF.

V gene TRBV7-2 combines with J gene TRBJ2-7; no clear D gene. Germline CDR1 is SGHTA and CDR2 is FQGNSA. Trimming took 5 bases from V and 1 from J, leaving 9 bases between them. The CDR3 totals 13 residues. The CDR3 bases are TGTGCCAGCAGCACGCGTGGGTCCTACGAGCAGTACTTC. Amino acid sequence: CASSTRGSYEQYF.

The chain combines TRBV28 with TRBJ2-7, with 9 positions matching TRBD1. Unmatched junction bases numbered 8, after V lost 2 bases and J lost 3 bases. Germline loops: CDR1 MDHEN, CDR2 SYDVKM. There are 16 residues in the CDR3. DNA of the CDR3: TGTGCCAGCAGTTTAGTTGTGGGACAGGGTTACTACGAGCAGTACTTC. Translated, it gives CASSLVVGQGYYEQYF.

This chain links TRBV4-2 with TRBJ2-1; 7 nucleotides line up with TRBD1. From germline, CDR1 is LGHNA and CDR2 YNFKEQ. Unmatched junction bases numbered 11, after V lost 4 bases and J lost 5 bases. The CDR3 is 16 residues long. The CDR3 region has the DNA TGTGCCAGCAGCCCGACGGTACAGGGGTGGAACAATGAGCAGTTCTTC. This translates into CASSPTVQGWNNEQFF.

This sequence joins TRBV29-1 and TRBJ1-1; D remains unclear. CDR1 is SQVTM and CDR2 is ANQGSEA in the germline V gene. The V gene lost 8 bases and the J gene lost 11 bases, with 9 bases spanning the gap. The CDR3 extends over 8 amino acids. CDR3 sequence: CSSGGAFF. The CDR3 DNA reads as TGCAGCAGTGGAGGGGCTTTCTTT. Supplemented by reference TRBV29-1 and TRBJ1-1, the full variable domain reads SAVISQKPSRDICQRGTSLTIQCQVDSQVTMMFWYRQQPGQSLTLIATANQGSEATYESGFVIDKFPISRPNLTFSTLTVSNMSPEDSSIYLCSSGGAFFGQGTRLTVV.

V is TRBV4-3 and J is TRBJ2-4; D uncertain. In germline, CDR1 is LGHNA, CDR2 YSLEER. The CDR3 totals 17 residues. The germline V and J ends were trimmed by 3 bases and 0 bases, with 15 bases remaining between them. The CDR3 DNA sequence: TGCGCCAGCAGCCAGTCCGACATTCTTCTAGCCAAAAACATTCAGTACTTC. Protein sequence: CASSQSDILLAKNIQYF.

The rearrangement joins TRBV24-1 to TRBJ1-5, with TRBD1 identical over 9 bases. CDR3 length equals 16 residues. V shed 2 bases and J 4 bases; nucleotides not matched to a gene: 5. Germline lookup yields CDR1 KGHDR and CDR2 SFDVKD. The CDR3 DNA sequence: TGTGCCACCAGTGATTCAACAGGGGGCGGGAATCAGCCCCAGCATTTT. This gives the protein CATSDSTGGGNQPQHF.

The chain carries TRBV30 and TRBJ2-2; the match to TRBD2 covers 8 bases. J lost 4 bases, V lost 5 bases, and 9 bases had no gene match. Germline assignment: CDR1 GTSNPN and CDR2 SVGIG (reference sequence). This CDR3 spans 15 amino acids. As DNA, the CDR3 is TGTGCCTGGGGTGGAGCGGGGGCCTCCACCGGGGAGCTGTTTTTT. This codes for CAWGGAGASTGELFF.

The rearrangement links TRBV5-1 to TRBJ2-1; 9 bases agree with TRBD1. Trimming removed 1 base from V and 5 bases from J; junction bases left unmatched: 19. The germline V gene encodes CDR1 SGHRS and CDR2 YFSETQ. This CDR3 is built from 20 residues. The CDR3, as DNA: TGCGCCAGCAGCTTGTTGGGCCCTTTCGTGACAGGGGGTCGAGACAATGAGCAGTTCTTC. Amino acids: CASSLLGPFVTGGRDNEQFF.

This chain links TRBV3-1 (or the pseudogene TRBV3-2) with TRBJ2-7; D possibly corresponds to TRBD1 (6 bases). V lost 1 base and J 3 bases, leaving 22 bases between the germline ends. The germline V gene encodes CDR1 LGHDT and CDR2 YNNKEL (reference sequence). The CDR3 covers 18 residues. The CDR3 DNA sequence: TGTGCCAGCAGCCAAGGTTTCTCACGAAGGGGGACCATCTACGAGCAGTACTTC. The encoded protein is CASSQGFSRRGTIYEQYF.

The V gene is TRBV12-2, the J gene TRBJ1-6; the table gives TRBD1 as D, unverified against the DNA. TRBV12-2 is recorded as a pseudogene. The CDR3 is 14 residues long. CDR3 sequence (DNA): TGTGCAAGTCGGCCGACAGACCATCCTTCACCCCTCCACTTT. Its translation is CASRPTDHPSPLHF.

This clone was observed a few times. The J gene is TRBJ1-3, the V gene TRBV2, with a weak D call TRBD1 (5 bases). Germline values: CDR1 SNHLY, CDR2 FYNNEI. The CDR3 has 12 amino acids. Trimming cost V 4 bases and J 4 bases, with 5 bases left between them. The CDR3 region is CASSGQGNTIYF. In DNA form, the CDR3 reads TGTGCCAGCAGTGGACAGGGAAACACCATATATTTT.

In its sample, this clone was seen once. The rearrangement links TRBV7-9 to TRBJ2-1, with D unclear. V was shortened by 1 base and J by 7 bases, with 5 bases between the two germline ends. CDR1 SEHNR and CDR2 FQNEAQ come from the germline V gene (reference sequence). The CDR3 extends over 12 amino acids. The CDR3 DNA is TGTGCCAGCAGCTTAGTCAGGAATGAGCAGTTCTTC. This translates into CASSLVRNEQFF.

V gene TRBV9 combines with J gene TRBJ1-5; TRBD1 agrees at 8 bases. This CDR3 region has 15 residues. V gave up 3 bases and J gave up 5 bases; unmatched junction bases: 7. The germline gives CDR1 SGDLS, CDR2 YYNGEE. The CDR3 protein is CASSARGQGDQPQHF. The CDR3 DNA is TGTGCCAGCAGCGCCAGGGGGCAGGGGGATCAGCCCCAGCATTTT. Full variable domain (missing parts from reference TRBV9 and TRBJ1-5): DSGVTQTPKHLITATGQRVTLRCSPRSGDLSVYWYQQSLDQGLQFLIQYYNGEERAKGNILERFSAQQFPDLHSELNLSSLELGDSALYFCASSARGQGDQPQHFGDGTRLSIL.

The chain recombines TRBV6-4 with TRBJ1-5; no firm D call. Deletions cut 6 bases from V and 0 bases from J, with 6 bases between. The germline gives CDR1 MRHNA, CDR2 SNTAGT. The CDR3 totals 13 residues. The CDR3 loop is CASSPDSNQPQHF. The CDR3 DNA is TGTGCCAGCAGCCCGGATAGCAATCAGCCCCAGCATTTT.

The table lists this clone with a count of one. The chain has TRBV9 and TRBJ2-3, with no clear D. Between the trimmed V and J ends, which lost 3 bases and 0 bases, there was a span of 5 bases. The germline V gene encodes CDR1 SGDLS and CDR2 YYNGEE. The length of the CDR3 is 13 residues. CDR3 protein: CASSDSSTDTQYF. In nucleotides, the CDR3 is TGTGCCAGCAGCGATTCTAGCACAGATACGCAGTATTTT. Full variable domain (remainder filled in from reference TRBV9 and TRBJ2-3): DSGVTQTPKHLITATGQRVTLRCSPRSGDLSVYWYQQSLDQGLQFLIQYYNGEERAKGNILERFSAQQFPDLHSELNLSSLELGDSALYFCASSDSSTDTQYFGPGTRLTVL.

CDR3 region: CASSLVGGGAEEQYF. CDR3 bases: TGTGCCAGCAGCTTAGTGGGCGGGGGGGCTGAAGAGCAGTACTTC. The genes are TRBV7-8 and TRBJ2-7; 9 positions agree with TRBD2. Looked up from germline, CDR1 is SGHVS and CDR2 is FQNEAQ. The CDR3 runs to 15 residues. Unmatched junction bases numbered 8, after V lost 1 base and J lost 7 bases.

This clone was seen once. CDR3 sequence: CASRRGTSETQYF. CDR3 nucleotide sequence: TGTGCCAGCAGACGCGGGACTAGTGAGACCCAGTACTTC. The V call is TRBV27, the J call TRBJ2-5; 8 bases agree with TRBD2. From germline, CDR1 is MNHEY and CDR2 SMNVEV (reference sequence). Trimming at V came to 6 bases and at J to 5 bases, leaving 5 bases not matched to a gene. CDR3 size: 13 residues.

The chain combines TRBV5-1 with TRBJ2-3; the D is unclear. This CDR3 has 14 amino acids. Germline CDR1 is SGHRS and CDR2 is YFSETQ. V was cut by 8 bases and J by 0 bases, with 13 bases left in between. The CDR3 DNA reads as TGCGCCAGTACCGAGGTTTCTAGCACAGATACGCAGTATTTT. Amino acids: CASTEVSSTDTQYF.

The chain uses TRBV27 and TRBJ1-2, with 7 positions matching TRBD1. The CDR3 length is 14 residues. The germline gives CDR1 MNHEY, CDR2 SMNVEV (reference sequence). Trimming at V came to 0 bases and at J to 8 bases, leaving 6 bases not matched to a gene. The CDR3 loop is CASSLSEGAGGYTF. The CDR3 region has the DNA TGTGCCAGCAGTTTATCGGAGGGGGCCGGAGGCTACACCTTC.

The chain couples TRBV30 to TRBJ1-3; D is undetermined. V was trimmed by 2 bases and J by 0 bases, leaving 29 bases between them. The CDR3 contains 21 residues. Per the germline V gene, CDR1 is GTSNPN and CDR2 is SVGIG (reference sequence). CDR3 coding DNA: TGTGCCTGGAGTCCTACCCGCCCAGACACAATCCATCAAAACTCTGGAAACACCATATATTTT. Translating it yields CAWSPTRPDTIHQNSGNTIYF.

The V and J genes are TRBV7-8 and TRBJ2-7, with unresolved D. This CDR3 is built from 12 residues. The V and J ends lost 0 bases and 4 bases respectively, with 4 bases between them. The V gene's germline CDR1 is SGHVS and CDR2 FQNEAQ. The CDR3, as DNA: TGTGCCAGCAGCTTAGCGCAATACGAGCAGTACTTC. Protein sequence: CASSLAQYEQYF.

In this sample, this clone turned up a few times. V usage is TRBV3-1 (or the pseudogene TRBV3-2) and J usage is TRBJ2-3, with 11 bases fitting TRBD2. V was pared by 5 bases and J by 8 bases, with 9 bases of the junction left unmatched. The CDR3 totals 15 residues. Germline V CDR1 and CDR2: LGHDT, YNNKEL (reference sequence). This CDR3 reads CASSTLAGALGTQYF. Written as DNA, the CDR3 is TGTGCCAGCAGCACACTAGCGGGGGCCCTGGGTACGCAGTATTTT.